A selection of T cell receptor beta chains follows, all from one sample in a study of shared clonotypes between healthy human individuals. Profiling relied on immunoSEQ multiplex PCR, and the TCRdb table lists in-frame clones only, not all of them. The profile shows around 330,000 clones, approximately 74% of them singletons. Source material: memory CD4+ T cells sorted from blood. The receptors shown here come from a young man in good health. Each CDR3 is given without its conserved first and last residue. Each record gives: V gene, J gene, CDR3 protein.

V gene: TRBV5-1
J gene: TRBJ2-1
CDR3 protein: ASSLAGLAGDSEQF

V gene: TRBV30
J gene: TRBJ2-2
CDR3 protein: AWRRNTGELF

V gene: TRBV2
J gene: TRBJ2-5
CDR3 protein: ASSGSGVEDQY

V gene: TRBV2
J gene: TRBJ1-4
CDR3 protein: ASRKELTNEKLF

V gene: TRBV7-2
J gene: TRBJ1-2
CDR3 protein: ASSPYASTPTGYT

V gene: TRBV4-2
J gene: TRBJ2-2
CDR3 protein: ASSLYILNSGLAGGAGELF

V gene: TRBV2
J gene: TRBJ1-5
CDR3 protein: ASSEAVRPQH

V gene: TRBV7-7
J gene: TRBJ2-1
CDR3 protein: ASSRGLAEGNEQF

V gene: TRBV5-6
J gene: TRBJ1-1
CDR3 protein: ASSLWLWENTEAF

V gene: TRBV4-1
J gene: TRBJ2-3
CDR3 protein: ASGVGGGSTDTQY

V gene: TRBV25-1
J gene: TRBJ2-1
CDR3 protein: ASSPNVRGINEQF

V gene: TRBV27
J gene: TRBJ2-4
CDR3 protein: ASSSQGGALNIQY

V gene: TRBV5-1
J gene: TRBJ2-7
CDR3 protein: ASGKRDRAYEQY

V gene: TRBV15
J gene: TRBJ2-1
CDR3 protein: ATSRRKAGGKDEQF

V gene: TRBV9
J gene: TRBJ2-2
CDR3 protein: ASSFRGNTGELF

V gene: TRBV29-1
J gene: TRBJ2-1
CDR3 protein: SVPGLAYNEQF

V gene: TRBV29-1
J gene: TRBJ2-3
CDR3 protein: SVVRPGLATDTQY

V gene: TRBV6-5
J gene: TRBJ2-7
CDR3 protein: ASSPRVPYEQY

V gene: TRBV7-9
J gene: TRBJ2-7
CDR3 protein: ASSAPGTWWEQY

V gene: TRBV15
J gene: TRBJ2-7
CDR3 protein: ATSRDGTLSYEQY

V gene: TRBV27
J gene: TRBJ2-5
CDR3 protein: ASTFGARETQY

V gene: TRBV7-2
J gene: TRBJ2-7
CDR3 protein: ASSPRAARSYEQY

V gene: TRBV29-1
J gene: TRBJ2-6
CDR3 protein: SVDGGSGANVLT

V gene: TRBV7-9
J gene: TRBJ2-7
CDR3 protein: ASSLATLGGYEQY

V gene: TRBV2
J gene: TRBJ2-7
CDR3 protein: ASVSGGTYEQY

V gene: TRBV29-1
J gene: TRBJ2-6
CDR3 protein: SVEISGFGANVLT

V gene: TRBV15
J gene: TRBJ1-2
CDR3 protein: ATSRGTGGRNYGYT

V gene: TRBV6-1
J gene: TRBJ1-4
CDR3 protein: ASSPGGWEKLF

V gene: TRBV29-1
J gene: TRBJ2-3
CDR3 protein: SARETTDTQY

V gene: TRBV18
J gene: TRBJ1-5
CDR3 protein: ASSPTGGQAGQPQH

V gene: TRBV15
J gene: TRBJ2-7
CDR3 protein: ATSFRTGKYEQY

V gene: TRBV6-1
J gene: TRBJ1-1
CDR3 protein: ASNQGVNTEAF

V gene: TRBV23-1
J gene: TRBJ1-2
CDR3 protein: ASSPKDLYGYT

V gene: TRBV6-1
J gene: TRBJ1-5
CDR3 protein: ASSETGHNQPQH

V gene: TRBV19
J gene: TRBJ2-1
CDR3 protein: ASSLLLSYNEQF

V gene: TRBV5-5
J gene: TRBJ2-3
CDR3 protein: ASSLGTSGTDTQY

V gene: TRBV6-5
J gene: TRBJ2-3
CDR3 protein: ASSLGLAGTTQY

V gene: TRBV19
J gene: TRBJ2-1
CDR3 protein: ASSIVGALAEYNEQF

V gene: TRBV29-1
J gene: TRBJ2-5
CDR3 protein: SVDSSGRAQTQY

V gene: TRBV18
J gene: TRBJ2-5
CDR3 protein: ASSPSYNKETQY

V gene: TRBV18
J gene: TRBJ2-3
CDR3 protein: ASSPLASGGSTDTQY

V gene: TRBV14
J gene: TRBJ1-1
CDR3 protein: ASSQVFRAENTEAF

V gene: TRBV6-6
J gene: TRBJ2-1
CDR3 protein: ASSYRNEQF

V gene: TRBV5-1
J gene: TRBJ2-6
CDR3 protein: ASSLDLGSGANVLT

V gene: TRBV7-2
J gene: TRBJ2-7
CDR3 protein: ASSPRPGDEQY

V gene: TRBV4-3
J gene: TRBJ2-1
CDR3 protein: ASSQTIINNEQF

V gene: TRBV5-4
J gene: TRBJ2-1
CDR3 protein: ASSLNNEQF

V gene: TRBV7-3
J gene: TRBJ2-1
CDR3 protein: ASSLLTGGEQF

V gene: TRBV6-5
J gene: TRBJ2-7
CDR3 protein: ASSYGTSAYEQY

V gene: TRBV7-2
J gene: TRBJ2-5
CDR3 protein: ASSLVETQY

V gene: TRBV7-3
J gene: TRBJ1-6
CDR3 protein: ASSLDRVSPLH

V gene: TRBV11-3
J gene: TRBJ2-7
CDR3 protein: ASSLDERGEQY

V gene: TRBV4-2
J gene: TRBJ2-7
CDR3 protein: ASSLGTSEYEQY

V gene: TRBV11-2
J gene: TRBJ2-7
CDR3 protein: ASSLDQVTGYEQY

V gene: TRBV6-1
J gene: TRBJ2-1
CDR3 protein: ASKFPGGAYNEQF

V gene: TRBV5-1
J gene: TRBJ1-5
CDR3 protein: ASSPVSGGNQPQH

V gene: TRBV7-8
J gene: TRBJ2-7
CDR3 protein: ASSLVGQTSGI

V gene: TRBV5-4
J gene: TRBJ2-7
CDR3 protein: ASSFADISSYEQY

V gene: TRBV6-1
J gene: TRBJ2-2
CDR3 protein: ASSEPAGASGELF